The present TCR beta chain was sequenced within a study of T-cell reconstitution after alpha-beta-depleted transplantation in children. Deletions cut 1 base from V and 1 base from J, with 10 bases between. Germline values: CDR1 MDHEN, CDR2 SYDVKM. The CDR3 loop spans 15 amino acids. Preparation of the TCRbeta library used unique molecular identifiers. TCRdb reprocessed the PCR reads with MiXCR, giving one entry per CDR3 protein. The data contain some 200,000 distinct CDR3 sequences, about 15% of them seen just once; the ten biggest clones take up about 13%. Sequencing used PBMCs from the stem cell graft donor, obtained from the stem cell graft. The source is a human donor who donated a stem cell graft to a child with acute lymphoblastic leukemia. The chain links TRBV28 to TRBJ1-1; D remains unclear. The CDR3 loop reads CASSLSLGENTEAFF. The CDR3 region has the DNA TGTGCCAGCAGTTTATCACTCGGGGAGAACACTGAAGCTTTCTTT.